The rows below give T cell receptor beta chains drawn from one sample of a study of T cells in localized non-small cell lung cancer. Generated by immunoSEQ multiplex PCR, the TCRdb table keeps only in-frame clones and is missing some. Among 45,000 to 55,000 clones listed, about nine tenths were seen once. Specimen: peripheral blood, collected before any cancer treatment. These receptors originate from a male donor aged 60 or older with stage III squamous cell lung carcinoma. CDR3s include the opening cysteine and the closing phenylalanine or tryptophan. A D gene is named only where the DNA matches it firmly. Expanded clones get a size class; other rows say once, few or many, or leave the size out.

j_call v_call clone_size d_call cdr3_nt cdr3_aa
TRBJ1-1 TRBV18 . . TGTGCCAGCTCACGCCAGAACACTGAAGCTTTCTTT CASSRQNTEAFF
TRBJ2-3 TRBV4-2 . . TGTGCCAGCAGCCCGACCAGTAGGAGCACAGATACGCAGTATTTT CASSPTSRSTDTQYF
TRBJ1-2 TRBV18 . TRBD1 TGTGCCAGCTCACGGGACAGGGGCGGCTCCGACTATGGCTACACCTTC CASSRDRGGSDYGYTF
TRBJ1-1 TRBV6-5 few . TGTGCCAGCGCTGACGACACAAACACTGAAGCTTTCTTT CASADDTNTEAFF
TRBJ2-7 TRBV6-5 few . TGTGCCAGCAGTTACAGACCCGAGAGCTACGAGCAGTACTTC CASSYRPESYEQYF
TRBJ1-5 TRBV19 . . TGTGCCAGTAGTATAGTCCAGGGGCAACAGCCCCAGCATTTT CASSIVQGQQPQHF
TRBJ2-5 TRBV2 few . TGTGCCAGCAGTGAAACAGGGATGAAGGAGACCCAGTACTTC CASSETGMKETQYF
TRBJ1-5 TRBV19 . TRBD1 TGTGCCAGTACCAAGACAGGGGGCAATCAGCCCCAGCATTTT CASTKTGGNQPQHF
TRBJ2-7 TRBV11-1 . . TGTGCCAGCAGAAACGGGGACGAGCAGTACTTC CASRNGDEQYF
TRBJ1-1 TRBV6-1 . . TGTGCCAGCAGTGAAACTTCAGGTCCTTCTAGTCCTTTCTTT CASSETSGPSSPFF
TRBJ2-7 TRBV28 . . TGTGCCAGCAGCCGCTTCTACGAGCAGTACTTC CASSRFYEQYF
TRBJ1-6 TRBV5-4 many . TGTGCCAGCAGGACGGGGGCTAGGAATTCACCCCTCCACTTT CASRTGARNSPLHF
TRBJ1-1 TRBV10-1 . . TGCGCCAGCAGTGAGTCCAAGGGTCAGGGGGAAGCTTTCTTT CASSESKGQGEAFF
TRBJ2-7 TRBV2 few TRBD2 TGTGCCAGCAGGGCCGGGACTAGCGGGGGGAGCTCCTACGAGCAGTACTTC CASRAGTSGGSSYEQYF
TRBJ1-1 TRBV28 once . TGTGCCAGCAACAGTCAGGGAGTACGAAGGACTGAAGCTTTCTTT CASNSQGVRRTEAFF
TRBJ2-1 TRBV7-3 . TRBD2 TGTGCCAGCAGCACCACACGAACTAGCGGGGCTTACAATGAGCAGTTCTTC CASSTTRTSGAYNEQFF
TRBJ2-1 TRBV5-4 . TRBD2 TGTGCCAGCAGCTTGAGTGGGACTAGCGGGGGGGCCAATGAGCAGTTCTTC CASSLSGTSGGANEQFF
TRBJ1-1 TRBV6-4 . . TGTGCCAGCAGAAGGGGGGCGGCTGAAGCTTTCTTT CASRRGAAEAFF
TRBJ1-2 TRBV7-9 . . TGTGCCAGCAGCGGCGGGACGGCGGTTGGCTACACCTTC CASSGGTAVGYTF
TRBJ1-5 TRBV7-5 . . TGTGTCAGAAGCTTAGTAGGCGTCCGGACAGGGGGTGGCAATCAGCCCCAGCATTTT CVRSLVGVRTGGGNQPQHF
TRBJ2-3 TRBV4-1 . . TGCGCCAGCAGCCAAGCCTACAGCGTGGATACGCAGTATTTT CASSQAYSVDTQYF
TRBJ2-3 TRBV19 . . TGTGCCAGCCGACAGAGCACAGATACGCAGTATTTT CASRQSTDTQYF
TRBJ2-6 TRBV10-3 . TRBD1 TGTGCCATCACCCCGACAGGGTCTGGGGCCAACGTCCTGACTTTC CAITPTGSGANVLTF
TRBJ2-7 TRBV5-1 . TRBD1 TGCGCCAGCAGCCGTACAGGGGAATACGAGCAGTACTTC CASSRTGEYEQYF
TRBJ1-2 TRBV6-6 . TRBD1 TGTGCCAGCATGCCCGGGACAGGGTCCTATGGCTACACCTTC CASMPGTGSYGYTF
TRBJ2-7 TRBV7-2 . . TGTGCCAGCAGCTTAGCCCTCATTAGGGGAGGCGAGCAGTACTTC CASSLALIRGGEQYF
TRBJ1-2 TRBV28 . . TGTGCCAGCAGAAAGGAGGACATCTATGGCTACACCTTC CASRKEDIYGYTF
TRBJ2-7 TRBV10-3 . TRBD1 TGTGCCATCAGTGGAGACAGGGAATCGAGCGAGCAGTACTTC CAISGDRESSEQYF
TRBJ1-1 TRBV4-2 . TRBD1 TGTGCCAGCAGCCAAGAAGGGGGCGCGAGGACTGAAGCTTTCTTT CASSQEGGARTEAFF
TRBJ2-2 TRBV29-1 . TRBD2 TGCAGCGTTGGTGCTAGCGGGAGCCACACCGGGGAGCTGTTTTTT CSVGASGSHTGELFF
TRBJ1-3 TRBV7-9 . . TGTGCCAGCAGCTTAGAGGCAGCGGGTAACACCATATATTTT CASSLEAAGNTIYF
TRBJ2-5 TRBV7-2 . . TGTGCCAGCAGCCTCCAAGAGACCCAGTACTTC CASSLQETQYF
TRBJ2-7 TRBV4-2 . . TGTGCCAGCAGCCAAGATCGAAACTACGGGCAGTACTTC CASSQDRNYGQYF
TRBJ2-1 TRBV5-6 . . TGTGCCAGCAGCTTACGTGACAATGAGCAGTTCTTC CASSLRDNEQFF
TRBJ2-1 TRBV9 . . TGTGCCAGCAGCGTAGATACTAGCTGGTCCAATGAGCAGTTCTTC CASSVDTSWSNEQFF
TRBJ2-7 TRBV5-1 . . TGCGCCAGCAGCTTTGGCGGGGGCAACTCCTACGAGCAGTACTTC CASSFGGGNSYEQYF
TRBJ2-1 TRBV25-1 once . TGTGCCAGCAGTGAATCAGTAGCGGCAGATTACAATGAGCAGTTCTTC CASSESVAADYNEQFF